Listed below are T cell receptor beta chains from one sample, sequenced in a study of beta chain features in type 1 diabetes. Data came from immunoSEQ multiplex PCR; TCRdb stores just in-frame clones and leaves some out. This table holds nearly 250,000 clones, around an eighth found once. The sample comprised naive CD4+ T cells from blood. The receptors were gathered from a woman aged 40 to 50 in good health. The conserved cysteine and the conserved F or W are not part of the CDR3 here.

j_gene: TRBJ2-1; v_gene: TRBV15; CDR3aa: ATSRDPDRSYNEQF
j_gene: TRBJ2-3; v_gene: TRBV7-2; CDR3aa: ASSFPQSTDTQY
j_gene: TRBJ1-5; v_gene: TRBV28; CDR3aa: ASSWVTGGNHPQH
j_gene: TRBJ2-7; v_gene: TRBV6-1; CDR3aa: ASSAGQGIEQY
j_gene: TRBJ1-3; v_gene: TRBV2; CDR3aa: ASSEGTGGNTIY
j_gene: TRBJ1-1; v_gene: TRBV7-8; CDR3aa: ASSLAGVNTEAF
j_gene: TRBJ1-2; v_gene: TRBV7-9; CDR3aa: ASSTGGAGFGYT
j_gene: TRBJ2-2; v_gene: TRBV5-1; CDR3aa: ASSPGTSGGGTGELF
j_gene: TRBJ2-1; v_gene: TRBV5-1; CDR3aa: ASSFPGQGSANEQF
j_gene: TRBJ1-2; v_gene: TRBV19; CDR3aa: ASKIQGLNYGYT
j_gene: TRBJ2-3; v_gene: TRBV2; CDR3aa: ASSVPSGGADTQY
j_gene: TRBJ2-4; v_gene: TRBV5-4; CDR3aa: ASSLAGDIQY
j_gene: TRBJ2-1; v_gene: TRBV7-2; CDR3aa: ASSLRVAGGNEQF